The 27 T cell receptor beta chains listed next were all sequenced from one sample in a study of T cell responses to AZD1222 COVID-19 vaccine. Generated by immunoSEQ multiplex PCR, the TCRdb table keeps only in-frame clones and is missing some. The sample lists 98,000 or so clones, about 93% occurring once. This material consisted of peripheral blood, taken on day 0 of AZD1222 vaccination. The source is an adult in good health.

The rearrangement uses TRBV14 and TRBJ1-3; no firm D call. This CDR3 region has 15 residues. The V and J ends lost 1 base and 0 bases respectively, with 7 bases between them. Germline V lookup: CDR1 SGHDN, CDR2 FVKESK. CDR3 in DNA: TGTGCCAGCAGCCAAGGGGATTTCTCTGGAAACACCATATATTTT. It specifies CASSQGDFSGNTIYF.

The rearrangement joins TRBV29-1 to TRBJ2-1, with 7 bases identical to TRBD1. Germline V CDR1 and CDR2: SQVTM, ANQGSEA. This CDR3 has 15 amino acids. J was trimmed by 2 bases and V by 7 bases; bases with no gene match: 11. CDR3 region: CSGWTGVDTYNEQFF. CDR3 nucleotide sequence: TGCAGCGGATGGACAGGAGTTGATACCTACAATGAGCAGTTCTTC.

The chain links TRBV7-3 to TRBJ1-1, with D uncertain. The V end lost 0 bases, the J end lost 0 bases, and 2 bases lay between the germline ends. Germline V gene sequence: CDR1 SGHTA, CDR2 FQGTGA. This CDR3 region has 13 residues. The CDR3 nucleotides read TGTGCCAGCAGCTTAACTTTGAACACTGAAGCTTTCTTT. This codes for CASSLTLNTEAFF.

The genes are TRBV19 and TRBJ1-1; tentatively, D is TRBD1 (6 bases). With 10 bases removed from V and 2 bases from J, the gap between germline ends came to 14 bases. This CDR3 contains 13 residues. The germline V gene has CDR1 LNHDA and CDR2 SQIVND (reference sequence). This CDR3 reads CATRGRRNTEAFF. The CDR3 DNA reads as TGTGCCACCAGGGGCAGACGTAACACTGAAGCTTTCTTT. The full variable domain, completed using reference TRBV19 and TRBJ1-1, is DGGITQSPKYLFRKEGQNVTLSCEQNLNHDAMYWYRQDPGQGLRLIYYSQIVNDFQKGDIAEGYSVSREKKESFPLTVTSAQKNPTAFYLCATRGRRNTEAFFGQGTRLTVV.

This chain links TRBV11-3 with TRBJ2-1, with TRBD2 matching over 9 bases. The CDR3 totals 17 residues. CDR1 SGHNT and CDR2 YENEEA come from the germline V gene. With 5 bases clipped from V and 0 bases from J, the junction kept 8 bases outside the gene matches. The CDR3 here is CASSLWTSANSYNEQFF. The DNA of the CDR3 is TGTGCCAGCAGCCTCTGGACTAGCGCAAACTCCTACAATGAGCAGTTCTTC. Based on the CDR3 plus reference TRBV11-3 and TRBJ2-1, the full variable domain is EAGVVQSPRYKIIEKKQPVAFWCNPISGHNTLYWYLQNLGQGPELLIRYENEEAVDDSQLPKDRFSAERLKGVDSTLKIQPAELGDSAVYLCASSLWTSANSYNEQFFGPGTRLTVL.

V usage is TRBV5-1 and J usage is TRBJ1-1, with 7 bases matching TRBD1. V shed 1 base and J 4 bases; nucleotides not matched to a gene: 4. The V gene's germline CDR1 is SGHRS and CDR2 YFSETQ. The CDR3 spans 14 residues. CDR3 sequence reads: CASSLTGVVTEAFF. DNA of the CDR3: TGCGCCAGCAGCTTGACAGGGGTGGTCACTGAAGCTTTCTTT.

The chain recombines TRBV27 with TRBJ1-1; 8 positions match TRBD1. This CDR3 has 14 residues. J was trimmed by 1 base and V by 3 bases; bases with no gene match: 1. Germline V gene lookup returns CDR1 MNHEY and CDR2 SMNVEV (reference sequence). CDR3 amino acids: CASSFDRGNTEAFF. The CDR3 nucleotides are TGTGCCAGCAGTTTCGACAGGGGGAACACTGAAGCTTTCTTT.

The rearrangement uses TRBV7-2 and TRBJ2-5; 8 positions match TRBD2. Unmatched junction bases numbered 5, after V lost 3 bases and J lost 2 bases. In germline, CDR1 is SGHTA, CDR2 FQGNSA. The CDR3 covers 15 residues. This chain's CDR3 is CASSLETSAQETQYF. The CDR3, as DNA: TGTGCCAGCAGCTTGGAGACTAGCGCACAAGAGACCCAGTACTTC.

The CDR3 sequence is CASSPPMSGADTGELFF. The CDR3 DNA sequence: TGTGCCAGCTCACCACCGATGTCAGGGGCTGACACCGGGGAGCTGTTTTTT. This sequence joins TRBV18 and TRBJ2-2; TRBD1 might be the D (6 bases). The CDR3 has 17 amino acids. Germline V lookup: CDR1 KGHSH, CDR2 LQKENI. V lost 0 bases, J lost 3 bases, and 14 bases lay in between.

The chain combines TRBV15 with TRBJ1-4, with 10 bases matching TRBD1. J lost 7 bases, V lost 9 bases, and 8 bases had no gene match. Germline V lookup: CDR1 LNHNV, CDR2 YYDKDF (reference sequence). The CDR3 extends over 14 amino acids. CDR3 loop: CATRKRDRGEKLFF. The DNA for the CDR3 is TGTGCCACGAGGAAGAGGGACAGGGGTGAAAAACTGTTTTTT.

The chain links TRBV2 to TRBJ2-7; possibly TRBD1 for D (5 bases). The CDR3 spans 12 residues. V was trimmed by 6 bases and J by 2 bases, leaving 8 bases between them. The V gene's germline CDR1 is SNHLY and CDR2 FYNNEI. The CDR3 sequence is CASRQATYEQYF. The CDR3 DNA is TGTGCCAGCAGACAGGCCACCTACGAGCAGTACTTC. Variable domain in full (rest from reference TRBV2 and TRBJ2-7): EPEVTQTPSHQVTQMGQEVILRCVPISNHLYFYWYRQILGQKVEFLVSFYNNEISEKSEIFDDQFSVERPDGSNFTLKIRSTKLEDSAMYFCASRQATYEQYFGPGTRLTVT.

The gene calls are TRBV7-9 and TRBJ1-6; no clear D gene. This CDR3 region has 16 residues. Germline V CDR1 and CDR2: SEHNR, FQNEAQ (reference sequence). With 1 base removed from V and 0 bases from J, the gap between germline ends came to 7 bases. The CDR3 region has the DNA TGTGCCAGCAGCTTAGGCGGAAGCTCCTATAATTCACCCCTCCACTTT. Translating it yields CASSLGGSSYNSPLHF. Combining the CDR3 with reference TRBV7-9 and TRBJ1-6 gives the whole variable domain DTGVSQNPRHKITKRGQNVTFRCDPISEHNRLYWYRQTLGQGPEFLTYFQNEAQLEKSRLLSDRFSAERPKGSFSTLEIQRTEQGDSAMYLCASSLGGSSYNSPLHFGNGTRLTVT.

The CDR3 protein is CASSEPRGPYEQYF. For the CDR3, the DNA is TGTGCCAGCAGTGAACCCAGGGGCCCCTACGAGCAGTACTTC. The chain is built from TRBV2 and TRBJ2-7; D might be TRBD1 (6 bases). In germline, CDR1 is SNHLY, CDR2 FYNNEI. This CDR3 is 14 amino acids long. Trimming stripped 2 bases from V and 2 bases from J, with 10 bases between.

The J gene is TRBJ1-2, the V gene TRBV2; tentatively, D is TRBD1 (5 bases). V was shortened by 5 bases and J by 2 bases, with 9 bases between the two germline ends. Per germline, CDR1 SNHLY and CDR2 FYNNEI. CDR3 length equals 13 residues. The CDR3 nucleotides read TGTGCCAGCAGTCTGGGGCTCAACTATGGCTACACCTTC. Protein product: CASSLGLNYGYTF.

J is TRBJ2-1 and V is TRBV24-1; D is ambiguous. The V end lost 3 bases, the J end lost 14 bases, and 16 bases lay between the germline ends. This CDR3 has 13 amino acids. The V gene's germline CDR1 is KGHDR and CDR2 SFDVKD. CDR3 sequence: CATSDPGGLSKFF. The CDR3 nucleotides read TGTGCCACCAGTGATCCCGGTGGTCTCTCAAAGTTCTTC.

This clone was detected once. In DNA, the CDR3 is TGTGCCAGCACCTACAACGTCGGAGATACGCAGTATTTT. This sequence encodes CASTYNVGDTQYF. The chain is built from TRBV6-5 and TRBJ2-3; no clear D. The CDR3 spans 13 residues. Between the trimmed V and J ends, which lost 7 bases and 5 bases, there was a span of 13 bases. Germline CDR1 MNHEY, CDR2 SVGAGI.

V and J are TRBV28 and TRBJ2-1, with 8 bases fitting TRBD1. V was pared by 3 bases and J by 6 bases, with 7 bases of the junction left unmatched. The CDR3 covers 15 residues. CDR1 and CDR2 from the germline V gene are MDHEN and SYDVKM. In DNA, the CDR3 is TGTGCCAGCAGTTTTCGCCAGGGGGCCGCCAATGAGCAGTTCTTC. It codes for CASSFRQGAANEQFF. The full variable domain, completed using reference TRBV28 and TRBJ2-1, is DVKVTQSSRYLVKRTGEKVFLECVQDMDHENMFWYRQDPGLGLRLIYFSYDVKMKEKGDIPEGYSVSREKKERFSLILESASTNQTSMYLCASSFRQGAANEQFFGPGTRLTVL.

The chain uses TRBV5-1 and TRBJ2-5; D possibly corresponds to TRBD1 (7 bases). Germline-derived CDR1 and CDR2 are SGHRS and YFSETQ. V was shortened by 2 bases and J by 2 bases, with 13 bases between the two germline ends. The CDR3 consists of 15 residues. The CDR3: CASSFKGAGQETQYF. The CDR3 bases are TGCGCCAGCAGCTTCAAGGGGGCGGGACAAGAGACCCAGTACTTC.

The J gene is TRBJ2-1, the V gene TRBV7-9; no firm D call. CDR3 length equals 13 residues. Trimming removed 3 bases at V and 8 bases at J, with 11 bases between. Germline lookup yields CDR1 SEHNR and CDR2 FQNEAQ (reference sequence). In nucleotides, the CDR3 is TGTGCCAGCAGCTTCAAGGTTGTCGATGAGCAGTTCTTC. It is translated as CASSFKVVDEQFF.

V is TRBV7-9 and J is TRBJ1-4; D remains ambiguous. Trimming took off 1 base at V and 3 bases at J, with 9 bases between the two ends. Germline V gene lookup returns CDR1 SEHNR and CDR2 FQNEAQ (reference sequence). CDR3 length: 15 amino acids. The CDR3 is CASSLVGQPNEKLFF. The CDR3 nucleotides are TGTGCCAGCAGCTTAGTCGGCCAGCCTAATGAAAAACTGTTTTTT.

This clone showed up just once. The chain is built from TRBV4-1 and TRBJ1-2; maybe TRBD1 (5 bases). The length of the CDR3 is 15 residues. Germline V gene sequence: CDR1 MGHRA, CDR2 YSYEKL. V was trimmed by 0 bases and J by 5 bases, leaving 13 bases between them. The DNA of the CDR3 is TGCGCCAGCAGCCAAGATGGGCAGGGCCAATATGGCTACACCTTC. It specifies CASSQDGQGQYGYTF.

The chain carries TRBV19 and TRBJ2-1; TRBD2 agrees at 10 bases. The CDR3 sequence is 15 residues long. The J segment lost 0 bases and the V segment lost 6 bases, leaving 2 bases of the junction unmatched. Germline values: CDR1 LNHDA, CDR2 SQIVND (reference sequence). The CDR3 region is CASRASGSSYNEQFF. As DNA, the CDR3 is TGTGCCAGTAGGGCTAGCGGGAGCTCCTACAATGAGCAGTTCTTC. Full variable domain (remainder filled in from reference TRBV19 and TRBJ2-1): DGGITQSPKYLFRKEGQNVTLSCEQNLNHDAMYWYRQDPGQGLRLIYYSQIVNDFQKGDIAEGYSVSREKKESFPLTVTSAQKNPTAFYLCASRASGSSYNEQFFGPGTRLTVL.

The chain carries TRBV7-9 and TRBJ1-4; D is undetermined. The CDR3 length is 15 residues. V was pared by 5 bases and J by 3 bases, with 13 bases between. Germline CDR1 and CDR2: SEHNR and FQNEAQ (reference sequence). The CDR3 spells CASSPTGWSNEKLFF. CDR3 in DNA: TGTGCCAGCAGCCCCACCGGCTGGTCTAATGAAAAACTGTTTTTT.

In this sample, this clone turned up a few times. The chain recombines TRBV12-3 or TRBV12-4 with TRBJ1-4, with D possibly being TRBD1 (6 bases). The CDR3 is 11 residues long. Trimming shortened V by 5 bases and J by 8 bases, and 6 bases separated the two germline ends. The CDR3 sequence: CASSTGEKLFF. The CDR3 DNA sequence: TGTGCCAGCAGTACAGGGGAAAAACTGTTTTTT.

The rearrangement links TRBV24-1 to TRBJ2-1; 10 positions agree with TRBD1. With 5 bases clipped from V and 3 bases from J, the junction kept 3 bases outside the gene matches. The CDR3 is made up of 15 amino acids. Germline V gene data show CDR1 as KGHDR and CDR2 as SFDVKD. In DNA form, the CDR3 reads TGTGCCACCAGTGTCGGGGACAGGGGCTACAATGAGCAGTTCTTC. It specifies CATSVGDRGYNEQFF.

This chain uses TRBV24-1 with TRBJ2-1, with a tentative D call TRBD1 (5 bases). This CDR3 is 14 amino acids long. With 5 bases removed from V and 6 bases from J, the gap between germline ends came to 13 bases. CDR1 and CDR2 from the germline V gene are KGHDR and SFDVKD. CDR3 region: CATSVQGSLNEQFF. CDR3 sequence (DNA): TGTGCCACCAGTGTTCAGGGATCCCTCAATGAGCAGTTCTTC.

This chain joins TRBV3-1 (or the pseudogene TRBV3-2) and TRBJ1-5; tentatively, D is TRBD1 (6 bases). Per germline, CDR1 LGHDT and CDR2 YNNKEL (reference sequence). Trimming shortened V by 5 bases and J by 0 bases, and 17 bases separated the two germline ends. The CDR3 contains 17 residues. The CDR3 nucleotides are TGTGCCAGCAGCTTCCCGAGAAGGGGGTTTAGCAATCAGCCCCAGCATTTT. It codes for CASSFPRRGFSNQPQHF.